These 31 T cell receptor beta chains came from one sample sequenced in a study of yellow fever vaccine responses in identical twins. TCRdb independently ran MiXCR on the RT-PCR reads; one entry per CDR3 protein. Here the sample spans around 15,000 distinct CDR3 sequences, roughly 80% being singletons. The sequences come from T cells from blood (PBMCs), unsorted or a sorted subset (not recorded which), collected before or after yellow fever vaccination (not recorded which). The receptors shown here come from a young woman who received the yellow fever vaccine.

This clonotype has a single count. V is TRBV5-1 and J is TRBJ2-1, with D possibly being TRBD1 or TRBD2 (5 bases each). From germline, CDR1 is SGHRS and CDR2 YFSETQ. Trimming took 4 bases from V and 10 from J, leaving 24 bases between them. This CDR3 is built from 16 residues. CDR3 sequence: CASSLQTGRRDHEQFF. The CDR3 coding sequence is TGCGCCAGCAGCCTCCAGACTGGAAGAAGGGACCACGAGCAGTTCTTC.

The chain uses TRBV13 and TRBJ2-3, with D tentatively TRBD2 (6 bases). V shed 7 bases and J shed 7 bases, with 18 bases lying between them. Germline V gene sequence: CDR1 PRHDT, CDR2 FYEKMQ (reference sequence). The CDR3 runs 14 residues. The CDR3, as DNA: TGTGCCAGCATAAGCGGGTTTCCACAATATACGCAGTATTTT. Protein: CASISGFPQYTQYF.

This rearrangement joins TRBV4-1 to TRBJ1-1; D possibly corresponds to TRBD1 (6 bases). With 5 bases removed from V and 5 bases from J, the gap between germline ends came to 12 bases. The CDR3 has 13 amino acids. Germline V CDR1 and CDR2: MGHRA, YSYEKL. The CDR3 coding sequence is TGCGCCAGCAGCGGACAGCGTGGAACTGAAGCTTTCTTT. Protein: CASSGQRGTEAFF.

J is TRBJ2-7 and V is TRBV5-4; D could derive from TRBD1 or TRBD2 (5 bases each). Germline-derived CDR1 and CDR2 are SGHNT and YYREEE (reference sequence). Trimming shortened V by 4 bases and J by 2 bases, and 16 bases separated the two germline ends. CDR3 length: 15 amino acids. Written as DNA, the CDR3 is TGTGCCAGCAGCCCCCGGGACCGAGCAGCCTACGAGCAGTACTTC. Translated, it gives CASSPRDRAAYEQYF. The full variable domain, with the rest looked up from reference TRBV5-4 and TRBJ2-7, is ETGVTQSPTHLIKTRGQQVTLRCSSQSGHNTVSWYQQALGQGPQFIFQYYREEENGRGNFPPRFSGLQFPNYSSELNVNALELDDSALYLCASSPRDRAAYEQYFGPGTRLTVT.

This clonotype was seen only once. V and J are TRBV18 and TRBJ2-1; TRBD2 matches 10 bases. V lost 1 base and J lost 5; bases outside the gene matches: 11. Germline-derived CDR1 and CDR2 are KGHSH and LQKENI. The CDR3 consists of 18 residues. The CDR3 region has the DNA TGTGCCAGCTCACCACTGCCGACCGGGACTAGCGTCCACAATGAGCAGTTCTTC. Amino acid sequence: CASSPLPTGTSVHNEQFF.

The rearrangement joins TRBV11-3 to TRBJ2-3, with unresolved D. V dropped 5 bases and J dropped 1 base, with 10 bases sitting between them. Germline loops: CDR1 SGHNT, CDR2 YENEEA. The CDR3 covers 14 residues. This CDR3 reads CASSPNAGTDTQYF. The CDR3 DNA reads TGTGCCAGCAGCCCTAACGCGGGCACAGATACGCAGTATTTT.

About this clonotype: One end of the junction fails to match germline, which may point to a read error. CDR3 amino acids: CASSLAGGPSYF. The CDR3 coding sequence is TGTGCCAGCAGTTTAGCGGGAGGGCCTTCGTATTTT. The chain recombines TRBV7-6 with TRBJ2-3; TRBD2 matches at 11 bases. The CDR3 consists of 12 residues. Germline values: CDR1 SGHVS, CDR2 FNYEAQ.

This clonotype came up a few times. This chain connects TRBV5-6 to TRBJ2-6; maybe TRBD1 (5 bases). Germline V gives CDR1 SGHDT, CDR2 YYEEEE. V was shortened by 1 base and J by 8 bases, with 13 bases between the two germline ends. The CDR3 has 15 residues. The CDR3 region is CASSLSVLGPNVLTF. The CDR3 region has the DNA TGTGCCAGCAGCTTGAGCGTTCTGGGGCCCAACGTCCTGACTTTC.

The chain links TRBV6-2 or TRBV6-3 to TRBJ1-5; D ambiguous. The germline V gene encodes CDR1 MNHEY and CDR2 SVGEGT. This CDR3 region has 15 residues. The V and J ends lost 0 bases and 0 bases respectively, with 6 bases between them. CDR3 protein: CASSYSAYSNQPQHF. As DNA, the CDR3 is TGTGCCAGCAGTTACTCGGCCTATAGCAATCAGCCCCAGCATTTT.

The chain carries TRBV29-1 and TRBJ2-3; 8 nucleotides line up with TRBD1. V lost 8 bases and J lost 5; bases outside the gene matches: 6. The CDR3 runs to 12 residues. Germline V lookup: CDR1 SQVTM, CDR2 ANQGSEA. The chain's CDR3 is CSTPTGVDTQYF. The CDR3 coding sequence is TGCAGCACCCCGACAGGGGTAGATACGCAGTATTTT.

This chain connects TRBV10-3 to TRBJ2-7; unclear D gene. The CDR3 is 12 amino acids. Trimming stripped 5 bases from V and 6 bases from J, with 11 bases between. From germline, CDR1 is ENHRY and CDR2 SYGVKD. CDR3 coding DNA: TGTGCCATCAGTCCTCAAAATGGCGAGCAGTACTTC. This gives the protein CAISPQNGEQYF.

In its sample, this clonotype was seen a few times. The chain employs TRBV5-6 and TRBJ2-1; D may be TRBD2 (6 bases). V was shortened by 5 bases and J by 4 bases, with 13 bases between the two germline ends. The CDR3 is 14 residues long. Looked up from germline, CDR1 is SGHDT and CDR2 is YYEEEE. Here the CDR3 reads CASRTRPDYNEQFF. The DNA for the CDR3 is TGTGCCAGCAGGACTAGACCAGATTACAATGAGCAGTTCTTC.

This clonotype was detected once. The chain employs TRBV20-1 and TRBJ1-5; D is unresolved. CDR1 DFQATT and CDR2 SNEGSKA come from the germline V gene (reference sequence). V dropped 0 bases and J dropped 6 bases, with 9 bases sitting between them. The CDR3 is 13 amino acids. The CDR3 reads CSARDPGSQPQHF. CDR3 coding DNA: TGCAGTGCTAGAGATCCGGGGAGTCAGCCCCAGCATTTT.

The count of this clonotype is one. This chain links TRBV11-1 with TRBJ2-1, with TRBD2 matching 7 bases. This CDR3 comprises 17 residues. J lost 4 bases, V lost 5 bases, and 14 bases had no gene match. In germline, CDR1 is SGHAT, CDR2 FQDESV (reference sequence). As DNA, the CDR3 is TGTGCCAGCAGCCCATCTGGGGGTAGCGGGCATTACAATGAGCAGTTCTTC. It translates to CASSPSGGSGHYNEQFF.

The genes are TRBV7-8 and TRBJ2-7, with 10 positions matching TRBD1. V shed 4 bases and J 4 bases; nucleotides not matched to a gene: 10. In germline, CDR1 is SGHVS, CDR2 FQNEAQ. The CDR3 has 16 residues. Here the CDR3 reads CASSWRGTGDRYEQYF. CDR3 DNA sequence: TGTGCCAGCAGCTGGAGAGGGACAGGGGATAGGTACGAGCAGTACTTC.

The chain couples TRBV15 to TRBJ2-2; 11 nucleotides align to TRBD2. The germline V gene encodes CDR1 LNHNV and CDR2 YYDKDF (reference sequence). V shed 8 bases and J 2 bases; nucleotides not matched to a gene: 7. CDR3 size: 16 residues. In DNA form, the CDR3 reads TGTGCCACCCTCCCTAGCGGGGGGCCTAACACCGGGGAGCTGTTTTTT. Encoded protein: CATLPSGGPNTGELFF.

V is TRBV7-3 and J is TRBJ2-2; D unclear. Trimming took 6 bases from V and 5 from J, leaving 4 bases between them. The germline V gene encodes CDR1 SGHTA and CDR2 FQGTGA. The CDR3 runs 11 residues. The CDR3 sequence: CASRATGELFF. In DNA, the CDR3 is TGTGCCAGCAGGGCGACCGGGGAGCTGTTTTTT.

This chain connects TRBV11-2 to TRBJ2-5, with unresolved D. Trimming shortened V by 5 bases and J by 4 bases, and 8 bases separated the two germline ends. The CDR3 consists of 12 residues. CDR1 SGHAT and CDR2 FQNNGV come from the germline V gene. CDR3 DNA sequence: TGTGCCAGCAGCCGGAGAGGAGAGACCCAGTACTTC. It is translated as CASSRRGETQYF.

V gene TRBV29-1 combines with J gene TRBJ2-5; 9 positions agree with TRBD2. CDR1 and CDR2 from the germline V gene are SQVTM and ANQGSEA. The CDR3 has 13 amino acids. V lost 4 bases to trimming and J lost 11 bases; unmatched junction nucleotides: 11. CDR3 in amino acids: CSVVLGLAIPQYF. CDR3 DNA: TGCAGCGTTGTACTGGGACTAGCAATTCCTCAGTACTTC. The full variable domain, completed using reference TRBV29-1 and TRBJ2-5, is SAVISQKPSRDICQRGTSLTIQCQVDSQVTMMFWYRQQPGQSLTLIATANQGSEATYESGFVIDKFPISRPNLTFSTLTVSNMSPEDSSIYLCSVVLGLAIPQYFGPGTRLLVL.

The chain combines TRBV2 with TRBJ2-7; D is possibly TRBD2 (5 bases). The germline gives CDR1 SNHLY, CDR2 FYNNEI. The CDR3 totals 13 residues. V lost 8 bases and J lost 2, with 13 bases in between. The DNA of the CDR3 is TGTGCCAGCGGATCCGGGATCGCCTACGAGCAGTACTTC. Protein: CASGSGIAYEQYF.

The chain links TRBV23-1 to TRBJ2-1; 7 bases align to TRBD1. TRBV23-1 is reported as an ORF; its role is uncertain. J was trimmed by 0 bases and V by 0 bases; bases with no gene match: 8. CDR3 size: 18 residues. CDR3 sequence: CASSQSSKQGISYNEQFF. In DNA, the CDR3 is TGCGCCAGCAGTCAATCGAGCAAACAGGGGATCTCCTACAATGAGCAGTTCTTC.

CDR3 sequence: CATGQGRTDTQYF. In DNA form, the CDR3 reads TGTGCCACCGGACAGGGCCGCACAGATACGCAGTATTTT. This sequence joins TRBV10-3 and TRBJ2-3; 8 positions agree with TRBD1. This CDR3 has 13 residues. Per germline, CDR1 ENHRY and CDR2 SYGVKD. V trimming: 10 bases; J trimming: 1 base; junction bases outside the gene matches: 4.

J is TRBJ2-5 and V is TRBV29-1; D is uncertain. Germline V gene sequence: CDR1 SQVTM, CDR2 ANQGSEA. The V end lost 4 bases, the J end lost 1 base, and 4 bases lay between the germline ends. This CDR3 contains 11 residues. CDR3 in DNA: TGCAGCGTTGGCACCCAAGAGACCCAGTACTTC. This codes for CSVGTQETQYF.

The V gene is TRBV7-3, the J gene TRBJ2-7, with 7 bases identical to TRBD1. There are 14 residues in the CDR3. CDR1 SGHTA and CDR2 FQGTGA come from the germline V gene. J lost 7 bases, V lost 0 bases, and 6 bases had no gene match. CDR3 DNA: TGTGCCAGCAGCTTAACGGGACAGACAATAGAGCAGTACTTC. It is translated as CASSLTGQTIEQYF.

This sequence joins TRBV7-6 and TRBJ1-4; D call uncertain. The CDR3 length is 17 residues. Germline V gene lookup returns CDR1 SGHVS and CDR2 FNYEAQ. V gave up 1 base and J gave up 0 bases, with 12 bases separating them. The CDR3 DNA follows: TGTGCCAGCAGCTTAGGCCCAGAAGTAGCAACTAATGAAAAACTGTTTTTT. This codes for CASSLGPEVATNEKLFF.

A few counts support this clonotype. The J gene is TRBJ2-7, the V gene TRBV2, with D tentatively TRBD1 (5 bases). The V gene lost 6 bases and the J gene lost 1 base, with 13 bases spanning the gap. This CDR3 comprises 14 residues. CDR1 is SNHLY, CDR2 FYNNEI, per germline. For the CDR3, the DNA is TGTGCCAGCAGCCCCTCGACAGTTTCCTACGAGCAGTACTTC. Amino acid sequence: CASSPSTVSYEQYF.

The gene calls are TRBV11-2 and TRBJ1-1; D is uncertain. CDR1 SGHAT and CDR2 FQNNGV come from the germline V gene. There are 14 residues in the CDR3. The germline V and J ends were trimmed by 2 bases and 4 bases, with 11 bases remaining between them. CDR3 bases: TGTGCCAGCAGCTTACCCGGGTCGGTCACTGAAGCTTTCTTT. As protein: CASSLPGSVTEAFF.

V usage is TRBV28 and J usage is TRBJ2-5; D not resolved. V lost 5 bases to trimming and J lost 4 bases, with 14 bases between them. CDR1 and CDR2 (germline): MDHEN, SYDVKM. CDR3 length: 14 residues. In DNA form, the CDR3 reads TGTGCCAGCAGTACCCCCCGGTCGGGAGAGACCCAGTACTTC. Protein product: CASSTPRSGETQYF.

This clonotype has a single count. This rearrangement joins TRBV11-3 to TRBJ2-3, with D perhaps TRBD2 (6 bases). V was trimmed by 4 bases and J by 6 bases, leaving 11 bases between them. The CDR3 runs to 13 residues. Per the germline V gene, CDR1 is SGHNT and CDR2 is YENEEA. DNA for the CDR3: TGTGCCAGCAGCTATGGAACTAGCGATACGCAGTATTTT. Its protein product is CASSYGTSDTQYF.

The rearrangement links TRBV6-2 or TRBV6-3 to TRBJ2-4, with 8 bases matching TRBD2. The germline gives CDR1 MNHEY, CDR2 SVGEGT. CDR3 length equals 18 residues. V shed 2 bases and J 0 bases; nucleotides not matched to a gene: 9. DNA of the CDR3: TGTGCCAGCAGTTACACGGTCGCGGGGGGACTAGCCAAAAACATTCAGTACTTC. Its translation is CASSYTVAGGLAKNIQYF.

In this sample, this clonotype turned up once. J is TRBJ2-7 and V is TRBV20-1; 8 nucleotides line up with TRBD2. CDR3 length: 18 amino acids. Germline values: CDR1 DFQATT, CDR2 SNEGSKA (reference sequence). The trim removed 5 bases at V and 2 bases at J, leaving 20 bases unmatched. The CDR3 nucleotides are TGCAGTGCTCGCACCTTACCGAAGACTAGCGTTGCCCCCTACGAGCAGTACTTC. It yields the protein CSARTLPKTSVAPYEQYF.